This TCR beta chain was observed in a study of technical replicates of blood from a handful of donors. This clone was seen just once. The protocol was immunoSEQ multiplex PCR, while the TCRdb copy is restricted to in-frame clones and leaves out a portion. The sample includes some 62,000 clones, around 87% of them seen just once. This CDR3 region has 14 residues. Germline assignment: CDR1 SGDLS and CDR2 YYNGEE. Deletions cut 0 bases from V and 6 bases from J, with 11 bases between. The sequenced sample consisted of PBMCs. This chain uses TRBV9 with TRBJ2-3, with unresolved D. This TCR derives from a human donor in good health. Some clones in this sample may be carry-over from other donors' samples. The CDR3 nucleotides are TGTGCCAGCAGCGTAGGGGCCCTACCTGATACGCAGTATTTT. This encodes CASSVGALPDTQYF.